One sample yielded the 14 T cell receptor beta chains listed below, sequenced in a study of identical twins. MiXCR, applied by TCRdb to the 5' RACE reads, yields one record per CDR3 protein. The table records more than 1.5 million distinct CDR3 sequences, under 35% of them present only once. The specimen sequenced was cord blood. Receptors were obtained from a newborn girl in good health.

The rearrangement uses TRBV27 and TRBJ2-1; 8 bases align to TRBD1. The CDR3 length is 14 residues. Germline-derived CDR1 and CDR2 are MNHEY and SMNVEV (reference sequence). The V gene end was trimmed by 2 bases and the J gene end by 6 bases; junction bases not matched to a gene: 3. CDR3 bases: TGTGCCAGCAGTTTAAGAGACAGGGGCAATGAGCAGTTCTTC. Translating it yields CASSLRDRGNEQFF.

In this sample, this clonotype turned up a few times. The chain carries TRBV27 and TRBJ1-5, with D possibly being TRBD1 (5 bases). The V gene's germline CDR1 is MNHEY and CDR2 SMNVEV (reference sequence). Trimming pared 6 bases from V and 4 bases from J, leaving 10 bases between. CDR3 length: 13 residues. The chain's CDR3 is CASRTAGNQPQHF. In DNA, the CDR3 is TGTGCCAGCAGGACGGCAGGGAATCAGCCCCAGCATTTT.

This clonotype came up a few times. The chain employs TRBV21-1 and TRBJ1-2; the table's D call TRBD1 went unverified against the DNA. TRBV21-1 is a pseudogene. The CDR3 totals 14 residues. CDR3 amino acids: CASRASGTTVGYTF. Here the CDR3 DNA reads TGTGCCAGCAGAGCTTCCGGGACAACCGTTGGCTACACCTTC.

This clonotype was found a few times. The chain has TRBV27 and TRBJ2-4; D ambiguous. The CDR3 contains 16 residues. Per the germline V gene, CDR1 is MNHEY and CDR2 is SMNVEV (reference sequence). Trimming left V 7 bases short and J 0 bases short, with 16 bases between. The CDR3 DNA reads as TGTGCCAGCACGTCCTTTTTGCGACTAGCCAAAAACATTCAGTACTTC. The encoded protein is CASTSFLRLAKNIQYF.

This rearrangement joins TRBV7-2 to TRBJ2-7, with a tentative D call TRBD2 (7 bases). V lost 0 bases and J 7 bases, leaving 19 bases between the germline ends. The CDR3 has 16 amino acids. CDR1 SGHTA and CDR2 FQGNSA come from the germline V gene. The DNA of the CDR3 is TGTGCCAGCAGCTTAGCTGGGGAGGGGGGGTACAATGAGCAGTACTTC. Amino acids: CASSLAGEGGYNEQYF.

This clonotype was detected only a few times. The CDR3 DNA reads TGTGCCAGCTACCCTTCGGCAGTGTCCTACGAGCAGTACTTC. Its translation is CASYPSAVSYEQYF. This chain joins TRBV7-9 and TRBJ2-7; unclear D gene. The V gene's germline CDR1 is SEHNR and CDR2 FQNEAQ (reference sequence). This CDR3 contains 14 residues. Deletions cut 8 bases from V and 1 base from J, with 15 bases between. Variable domain in full (rest from reference TRBV7-9 and TRBJ2-7): DTGVSQNPRHKITKRGQNVTFRCDPISEHNRLYWYRQTLGQGPEFLTYFQNEAQLEKSRLLSDRFSAERPKGSFSTLEIQRTEQGDSAMYLCASYPSAVSYEQYFGPGTRLTVT.

This clonotype showed up just once. J is TRBJ2-2 and V is TRBV12-3 or TRBV12-4, with 10 bases matching TRBD2. V lost 5 bases, J lost 4 bases, and 13 bases stayed unmatched. The CDR3 extends over 18 amino acids. This CDR3 is CASSEPILAGLGTGELFF. The CDR3 DNA is TGTGCCAGCAGTGAACCCATACTAGCGGGGCTCGGCACCGGGGAGCTGTTTTTT.

As concerns this clonotype: A much larger clone differs from this one at a single base, so this may be a read error. This rearrangement joins TRBV2 to TRBJ2-5; the D gene is possibly TRBD2 (5 bases). The end of the DNA aligns better with TRBJ2-1, so the J call may be wrong. Germline V gene data show CDR1 as SNHLY and CDR2 as FYNNEI. The CDR3 consists of 14 residues. The CDR3 bases are TGTGCCAGCAGCGAACGGGGAATCCAAGAGACCCAGTTCTTC. Amino acids: CASSERGIQETQFF.

The chain couples TRBV20-1 to TRBJ2-5; 11 bases fit TRBD2. CDR1 is DFQATT and CDR2 is SNEGSKA in the germline V gene (reference sequence). The CDR3 spans 15 residues. With V trimmed by 6 bases and J by 11 bases, 17 bases remained unmatched. CDR3 nucleotides: TGCAGTGCCCCATCCGGGACTAGCGGTACAATGAAGCAGTACTTC. It encodes CSAPSGTSGTMKQYF.

This clonotype was observed a few times. The chain employs TRBV24-1 and TRBJ2-5, with 12 bases matching TRBD1. This CDR3 spans 16 amino acids. V was pared by 9 bases and J by 11 bases, with 18 bases of the junction left unmatched. Germline values: CDR1 KGHDR, CDR2 SFDVKD. The CDR3 DNA sequence: TGTGCCACCGGTGGATCTCCGGGACAGGGGGCAAATGAGCAGTACTTC. Its translation is CATGGSPGQGANEQYF.

This clonotype was counted between two and nine times. The V call is TRBV20-1, the J call TRBJ2-4; 10 nucleotides line up with TRBD1. The junction had 17 bases not matched to a gene; V was cut back by 3 bases and J by 0 bases. Germline V gene sequence: CDR1 DFQATT, CDR2 SNEGSKA (reference sequence). There are 20 residues in the CDR3. CDR3 sequence (DNA): TGCAGTGCTAGCTCAGACAGGGGGCTACTTGTTGGACTAGCCAAAAACATTCAGTACTTC. Translated: CSASSDRGLLVGLAKNIQYF.

The DNA of the CDR3 is TGCGCCAGCAGCCACCCCCCGAAAAGGGGTAGGAACACTGAAGCTTTCTTT. Its translation is CASSHPPKRGRNTEAFF. This chain uses TRBV4-1 with TRBJ1-1; weak D call: TRBD1 (5 bases). This CDR3 has 17 amino acids. V lost 3 bases to trimming and J lost 1 base, with 18 bases between them. Germline CDR1 is MGHRA and CDR2 is YSYEKL.

The J gene is TRBJ2-3, the V gene TRBV7-2; 7 positions match TRBD2. Per germline, CDR1 SGHTA and CDR2 FQGNSA. J lost 3 bases, V lost 2 bases, and 11 bases had no gene match. The CDR3 contains 17 residues. The CDR3 DNA sequence: TGTGCCAGCAGCTTACGTGGGGCGGGAGCAGGGACAGATACGCAGTATTTT. Encoded protein: CASSLRGAGAGTDTQYF.

This chain connects TRBV20-1 to TRBJ2-1, with D perhaps matching TRBD2 (5 bases). With 2 bases removed from V and 4 bases from J, the gap between germline ends came to 18 bases. The CDR3 is made up of 16 amino acids. The V gene's germline CDR1 is DFQATT and CDR2 SNEGSKA (reference sequence). The CDR3 protein is CSARPYTKDYYNEQFF. The CDR3 bases are TGCAGTGCTAGACCCTACACGAAAGACTATTACAATGAGCAGTTCTTC.